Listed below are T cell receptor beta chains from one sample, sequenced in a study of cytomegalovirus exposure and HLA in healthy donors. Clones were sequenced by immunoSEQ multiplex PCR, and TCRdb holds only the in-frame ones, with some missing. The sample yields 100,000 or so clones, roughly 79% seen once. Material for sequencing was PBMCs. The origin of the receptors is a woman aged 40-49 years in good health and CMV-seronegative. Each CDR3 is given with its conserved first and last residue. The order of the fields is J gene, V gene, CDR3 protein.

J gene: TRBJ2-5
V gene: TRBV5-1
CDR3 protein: CASSLSLAGAETQYF

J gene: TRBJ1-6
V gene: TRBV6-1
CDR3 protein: CASNTALSYNSPLHF

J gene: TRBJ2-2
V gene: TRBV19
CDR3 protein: CASRGTVYTGELFF

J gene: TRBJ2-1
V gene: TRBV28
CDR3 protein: CASSPDSNYNEQFF

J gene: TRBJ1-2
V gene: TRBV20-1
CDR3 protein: CSLMYQGRYTF

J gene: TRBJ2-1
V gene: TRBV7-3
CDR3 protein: CASSLSGGAFYEQFF

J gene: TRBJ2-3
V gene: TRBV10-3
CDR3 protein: CAISRRTSSTDTQYF

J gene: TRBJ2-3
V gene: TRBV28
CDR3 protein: CASRGGGTGGRTDTQYF

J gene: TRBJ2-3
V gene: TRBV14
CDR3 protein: CASSRWRVLRSRGGTDTQYF

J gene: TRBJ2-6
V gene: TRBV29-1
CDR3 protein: CSVLADGANVLTF

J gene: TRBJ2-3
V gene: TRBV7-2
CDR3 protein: CASSDQAGASTDTQYF

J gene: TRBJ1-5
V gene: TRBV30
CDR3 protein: CAWRREQTGPQHF

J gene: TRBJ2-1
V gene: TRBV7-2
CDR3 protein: CASSLWGGRESHNEQFF

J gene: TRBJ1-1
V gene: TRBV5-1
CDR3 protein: CASRRTTGGEAFF

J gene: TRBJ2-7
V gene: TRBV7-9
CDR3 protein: CASSLDRTEQYF

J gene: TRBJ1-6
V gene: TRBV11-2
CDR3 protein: CASSLDLTGGSPLHF

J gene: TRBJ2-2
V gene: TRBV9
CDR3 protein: CASNKQGSGELFF

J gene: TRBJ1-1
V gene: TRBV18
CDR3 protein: CASSPLRDTHTEAFF

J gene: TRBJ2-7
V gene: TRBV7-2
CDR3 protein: CASSRVRTDYEQYF

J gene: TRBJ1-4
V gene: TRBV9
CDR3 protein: CASSEQGAFEKLFF

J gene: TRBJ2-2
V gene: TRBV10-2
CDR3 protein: CASSEVGSGRTGELFF

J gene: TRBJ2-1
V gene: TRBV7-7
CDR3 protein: CASSLAVGGGYNEQFF

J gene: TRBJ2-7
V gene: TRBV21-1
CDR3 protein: CASSKEPRETSVYEQYF

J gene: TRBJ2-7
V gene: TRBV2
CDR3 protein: CASSEGGTRGYEQYF

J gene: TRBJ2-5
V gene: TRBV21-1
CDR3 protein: CAPERLAAETQYF

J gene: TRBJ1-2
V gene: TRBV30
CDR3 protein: CAWSALQGVGYTF

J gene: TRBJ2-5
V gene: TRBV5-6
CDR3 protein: CASSGTGTSDETQYF

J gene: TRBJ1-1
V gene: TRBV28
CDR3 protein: CASSLPPGQGPSTEAFF

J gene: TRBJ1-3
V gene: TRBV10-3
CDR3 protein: CAISESVQGATYSGNTIYF

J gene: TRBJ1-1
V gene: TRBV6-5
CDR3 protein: CASSYGRGGRNTEAFF

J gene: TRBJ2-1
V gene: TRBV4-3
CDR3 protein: CASSQDPTGSLEQFF

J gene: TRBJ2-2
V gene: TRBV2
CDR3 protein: CASIGETSRGGELFF

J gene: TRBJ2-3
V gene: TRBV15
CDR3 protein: CATSASLLAGVVDTQYF

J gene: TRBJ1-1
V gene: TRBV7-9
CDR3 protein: CASSLGTGNTEAFF

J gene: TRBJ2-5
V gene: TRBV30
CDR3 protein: CAWAERDGETQYF

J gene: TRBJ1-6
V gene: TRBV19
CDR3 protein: CASTMQRQANSPLHF

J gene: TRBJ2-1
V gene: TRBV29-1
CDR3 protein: CSVDAQGLFDEQFF

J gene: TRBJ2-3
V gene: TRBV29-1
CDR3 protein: CSARTSGARASTDTQYF

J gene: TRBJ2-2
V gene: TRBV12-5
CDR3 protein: CASGFILGTGGWDTGELFF

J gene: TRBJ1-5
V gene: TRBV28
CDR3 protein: CASSFRLADQPQHF

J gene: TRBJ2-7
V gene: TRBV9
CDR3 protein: CASSVVGTSNNEQYF

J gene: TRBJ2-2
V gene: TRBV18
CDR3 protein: CASSRRDRSPLRYTGELFF

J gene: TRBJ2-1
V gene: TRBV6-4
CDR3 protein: CASSNTSGSSNEQFF

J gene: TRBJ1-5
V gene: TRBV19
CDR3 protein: CASSMTGVSNQPQHF

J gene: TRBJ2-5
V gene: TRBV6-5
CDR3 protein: CAGSPRGSWETQYF

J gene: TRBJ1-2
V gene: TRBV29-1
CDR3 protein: CSATGAKTHGYTF

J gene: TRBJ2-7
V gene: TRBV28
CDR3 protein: CASTQPGLAVYEQYF

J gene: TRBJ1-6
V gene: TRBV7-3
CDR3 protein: CASSPWGDSPLHF

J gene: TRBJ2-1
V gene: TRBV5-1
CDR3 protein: CASSLALAGTNEQFF